One and the same sample provided the 16 T cell receptor beta chains below, sequenced in a study of T cell clonotyping in hematopoietic cell transplantation. Time point reported: recipient sample about 28 days before transplant, after cytoreduction. The repertoire was sequenced with immunoSEQ multiplex PCR; TCRdb's copy has only in-frame clones and lacks some. The data show about 45,000 clones, roughly 80% seen once. The starting material was peripheral blood mononuclear cells, obtained before stem cell transplant. All receptors come from a man in his sixties with myelodysplastic syndrome. Some clones in this sample may be carry-over from other donors' samples.

This clone has a handful of counts. The chain employs TRBV28 and TRBJ1-5, with D hard to call. This CDR3 is built from 12 residues. Germline V CDR1 and CDR2: MDHEN, SYDVKM. Deletions cut 4 bases from V and 5 bases from J, with 6 bases between. CDR3 sequence reads: CASSSVDQPQHF. The CDR3 DNA sequence: TGTGCCAGCAGTTCCGTGGATCAGCCCCAGCATTTT.

CDR3 sequence reads: CSAIKETQYF. CDR3 DNA: TGCAGTGCCATAAAAGAGACCCAGTACTTC. The rearrangement uses TRBV20-1 and TRBJ2-5, with D unclear. Germline V gene sequence: CDR1 DFQATT, CDR2 SNEGSKA (reference sequence). CDR3 length equals 10 residues. V lost 6 bases to trimming and J lost 3 bases, with 5 bases between them.

The genes are TRBV19 and TRBJ2-1, with D hard to call. Germline CDR1 is LNHDA and CDR2 is SQIVND (reference sequence). The CDR3 has 15 residues. Trimming cost V 0 bases and J 8 bases, with 14 bases left between them. The chain's CDR3 is CASSIEGLRRDEQFF. The CDR3 nucleotides are TGTGCCAGTAGTATAGAGGGTTTAAGACGCGATGAGCAGTTCTTC.

V usage is TRBV28 and J usage is TRBJ1-5, with D maybe TRBD1 (6 bases). The germline V gene has CDR1 MDHEN and CDR2 SYDVKM. The V end lost 7 bases, the J end lost 9 bases, and 22 bases lay between the germline ends. The CDR3 length is 15 residues. The CDR3 nucleotides read TGTGCCAGCATCCTAGGAGGGCAGGGGATAGGGCCCCAGCATTTT. This codes for CASILGGQGIGPQHF.

The CDR3, as DNA: TGCGCCAGCAGCTTGGCGGGGTCACTGGGCGAGCAGTACTTC. It encodes CASSLAGSLGEQYF. V gene TRBV5-1 combines with J gene TRBJ2-7, with D perhaps TRBD2 (5 bases). The CDR3 extends over 14 amino acids. CDR1 is SGHRS, CDR2 YFSETQ, per germline. With 0 bases removed from V and 6 bases from J, the gap between germline ends came to 13 bases.

The rearrangement uses TRBV6-5 and TRBJ1-1; 9 bases are shared with TRBD1. V shed 5 bases, J shed 8 bases, and the junction held 9 bases outside the gene matches. CDR3 length: 14 amino acids. Germline-derived CDR1 and CDR2 are MNHEY and SVGAGI. As DNA, the CDR3 is TGTGCCAGCAGTGTCGCCGGGACAGGGAAAGAAGCTTTCTTT. Translated: CASSVAGTGKEAFF.

This chain connects TRBV7-6 to TRBJ1-2; D is unresolved. The CDR3 extends over 15 amino acids. Germline CDR1 is SGHVS and CDR2 is FNYEAQ. V lost 0 bases and J 5 bases, leaving 13 bases between the germline ends. The CDR3 sequence: CASSLAGPWSYGYTF. The CDR3 bases are TGTGCCAGCAGCTTAGCCGGGCCCTGGTCTTATGGCTACACCTTC.

This clone is large in the sample. This sample also contains other DNA sequences that code for the same CDR3. This sequence joins TRBV27 and TRBJ1-2; 8 nucleotides agree with TRBD1. The CDR3 totals 14 residues. The V gene end was trimmed by 5 bases and the J gene end by 2 bases; junction bases not matched to a gene: 4. Germline loops: CDR1 MNHEY, CDR2 SMNVEV (reference sequence). CDR3 amino acids: CASSLQGGNYGYTF. The DNA of the CDR3 is TGTGCCAGCAGTCTACAGGGGGGGAACTATGGCTACACCTTC.

The chain has TRBV28 and TRBJ2-5; 10 bases agree with TRBD1. Germline V CDR1 and CDR2: MDHEN, SYDVKM. V was pared by 5 bases and J by 4 bases, with 4 bases of the junction left unmatched. The CDR3 covers 14 residues. The CDR3, as DNA: TGTGCCAGCAGTCCCGGGACAGGGGCAGAGACCCAGTACTTC. Amino acid sequence: CASSPGTGAETQYF.

The rearrangement links TRBV7-2 to TRBJ2-5; 8 nucleotides align to TRBD2. V shed 5 bases and J 5 bases; nucleotides not matched to a gene: 13. Germline CDR1 and CDR2: SGHTA and FQGNSA. This CDR3 has 16 residues. The CDR3 protein is CASSPGGSGVRETQYF. The CDR3 coding sequence is TGTGCCAGCAGCCCGGGGGGTAGCGGGGTGAGGGAGACCCAGTACTTC.

The CDR3 DNA follows: TGTGCCAGCAGCTTAATCGTGGCCCCGAACTATGGCTACACCTTC. Translating it yields CASSLIVAPNYGYTF. V usage is TRBV7-2 and J usage is TRBJ1-2; no clear D gene. CDR3 length: 15 amino acids. V gave up 2 bases and J gave up 2 bases, with 12 bases separating them. Germline V lookup: CDR1 SGHTA, CDR2 FQGNSA.

The chain employs TRBV5-1 and TRBJ2-3; 10 bases map to TRBD2. Germline-derived CDR1 and CDR2 are SGHRS and YFSETQ. CDR3 length equals 17 residues. The ends lost 0 bases at V and 2 bases at J; junction bases unmatched: 6. CDR3 nucleotides: TGCGCCAGCAGCTTGGGTGCTAGCGGGAGTATCACAGATACGCAGTATTTT. It specifies CASSLGASGSITDTQYF.

The rearrangement links TRBV5-1 to TRBJ2-7; D is ambiguous. V was pared by 4 bases and J by 4 bases, with 12 bases between. The CDR3 extends over 13 amino acids. Germline values: CDR1 SGHRS, CDR2 YFSETQ. In nucleotides, the CDR3 is TGCGCCAGCAGCCTCACGGCCGGTTACGAGCAGTACTTC. Residues: CASSLTAGYEQYF. Looking up the rest from reference TRBV5-1 and TRBJ2-7 gives the full variable domain: KAGVTQTPRYLIKTRGQQVTLSCSPISGHRSVSWYQQTPGQGLQFLFEYFSETQRNKGNFPGRFSGRQFSNSRSEMNVSTLELGDSALYLCASSLTAGYEQYFGPGTRLTVT.

The chain has TRBV18 and TRBJ2-5; 7 bases align to TRBD1. The CDR3 sequence is 15 residues long. V shed 2 bases and J 3 bases; nucleotides not matched to a gene: 6. CDR1 KGHSH and CDR2 LQKENI come from the germline V gene. In DNA, the CDR3 is TGTGCCAGCTCACCAGGGACAGCCGGAGAAGAGACCCAGTACTTC. Its translation: CASSPGTAGEETQYF. The entire variable domain, with the rest obtained from reference TRBV18 and TRBJ2-5, is as follows: NAGVMQNPRHLVRRRGQEARLRCSPMKGHSHVYWYRQLPEEGLKFMVYLQKENIIDESGMPKERFSAEFPKEGPSILRIQQVVRGDSAAYFCASSPGTAGEETQYFGPGTRLLVL.

The CDR3 nucleotides are TGCAGCGTTCGGTTCGGGACAGCCTATGGCTACACCTTC. Translated, it gives CSVRFGTAYGYTF. The chain is built from TRBV29-1 and TRBJ1-2, with 7 bases identical to TRBD1. The ends lost 5 bases at V and 4 bases at J; junction bases unmatched: 7. Germline assignment: CDR1 SQVTM and CDR2 ANQGSEA. The CDR3 is 13 amino acids.

This clone has a single count. The chain uses TRBV6-4 and TRBJ2-7; 13 positions agree with TRBD2. The CDR3 runs to 16 residues. CDR1 and CDR2 from the germline V gene are MRHNA and SNTAGT. The ends lost 2 bases at V and 6 bases at J; junction bases unmatched: 7. Here the CDR3 reads CASSDPGLAGATEQYF. As DNA, the CDR3 is TGTGCCAGCAGTGACCCCGGACTAGCGGGGGCCACCGAGCAGTACTTC.